The 19 T cell receptor beta chains below come from one sample, sequenced in a study of PD-1 blockade in classical Hodgkin lymphoma. TCRdb's table, derived via immunoSEQ multiplex PCR, lists solely in-frame clones and lacks some. The sample holds some 28,000 clones, roughly 90% seen once. The time point: newly diagnosed, previously untreated cHL patient sample. Negative selection with magnetic separation was used to purify CD4+ T cells from thawed PBMCs. The sequenced sample consisted of CD4+ T cells from blood. The receptor source for this set is a human donor with classical Hodgkin lymphoma.

The chain uses TRBV4-3 and TRBJ2-1, with a possible D match to TRBD2 (5 bases). Trimming stripped 0 bases from V and 0 bases from J, with 12 bases between. This CDR3 contains 17 residues. Per the germline V gene, CDR1 is LGHNA and CDR2 is YSLEER. The CDR3 sequence: CASSQDRGSSSYNEQFF. CDR3 sequence (DNA): TGCGCCAGCAGCCAAGACCGGGGTTCTAGCTCCTACAATGAGCAGTTCTTC.

The chain uses TRBV30 and TRBJ1-4; TRBD1 aligns across 10 bases. Germline V gene lookup returns CDR1 GTSNPN and CDR2 SVGIG (reference sequence). With 7 bases clipped from V and 6 bases from J, the junction kept 5 bases outside the gene matches. The CDR3 sequence is 13 residues long. CDR3 in amino acids: CASRDRGHEKLFF. The CDR3 DNA reads as TGTGCCTCGAGAGACAGGGGGCATGAAAAACTGTTTTTT.

The V call is TRBV5-8, the J call TRBJ2-2; 9 bases line up with TRBD2. The J segment lost 1 base and the V segment lost 4 bases, leaving 2 bases of the junction unmatched. Germline loops: CDR1 SGHTS, CDR2 YDEGEE. The CDR3 is 15 amino acids. CDR3 DNA sequence: TGTGCCAGCAGCACACTAGCGGGGAACACCGGGGAGCTGTTTTTT. Amino acid sequence: CASSTLAGNTGELFF.

This rearrangement joins TRBV28 to TRBJ2-7; possible D gene TRBD2, 6 bases. V was trimmed by 2 bases and J by 4 bases, leaving 6 bases between them. The CDR3 contains 12 residues. From germline, CDR1 is MDHEN and CDR2 SYDVKM. CDR3 nucleotide sequence: TGTGCCAGCAGTTTAGCGGGATACGAGCAGTACTTC. Translated, it gives CASSLAGYEQYF.

V is TRBV5-5 and J is TRBJ2-2; tentatively, D is TRBD1 (5 bases). V lost 4 bases and J lost 0, with 22 bases in between. Germline V gene lookup returns CDR1 SGHKS and CDR2 YYEKEE (reference sequence). The CDR3 consists of 19 residues. CDR3 in DNA: TGTGCCAGCAGCAGTAAAAAAGGGGCTCTTCGGACGAACACCGGGGAGCTGTTTTTT. Translating it yields CASSSKKGALRTNTGELFF.

The J gene is TRBJ2-3, the V gene TRBV5-4, with 10 bases that match TRBD1. The CDR3 sequence is 18 residues long. Germline-derived CDR1 and CDR2 are SGHNT and YYREEE (reference sequence). The trim removed 0 bases at V and 2 bases at J, leaving 9 bases unmatched. CDR3 nucleotides: TGTGCCAGCAGCTTGGGCCGGACAGGGGGTTCCAACACAGATACGCAGTATTTT. It translates to CASSLGRTGGSNTDTQYF.

The genes are TRBV28 and TRBJ2-1, with 12 bases lining up with TRBD2. The CDR3 is made up of 16 amino acids. The junction had 8 bases not matched to a gene; V was cut back by 2 bases and J by 9 bases. Germline CDR1 MDHEN, CDR2 SYDVKM. The CDR3 nucleotides read TGTGCCAGCAGTTTACCGACTAGCGGGAGCATAGGTGAGCAGTTCTTC. Translation gives CASSLPTSGSIGEQFF.

V usage is TRBV19 and J usage is TRBJ1-2; TRBD1 matches at 7 bases. V lost 6 bases to trimming and J lost 4 bases; unmatched junction nucleotides: 8. Germline loops: CDR1 LNHDA, CDR2 SQIVND (reference sequence). CDR3 length: 14 residues. The CDR3 nucleotides read TGTGCCAGTAGCCGACAGGGCCGGGGCTATGGCTACACCTTC. It is translated as CASSRQGRGYGYTF.

The CDR3 bases are TGCGCCAGCAGCCTACAGGGGCTTATTAGCACAGATACGCAGTATTTT. Its protein is CASSLQGLISTDTQYF. This chain joins TRBV5-1 and TRBJ2-3, with 7 bases identical to TRBD1. The V and J ends lost 4 bases and 0 bases, in that order; junction bases with no gene match: 8. CDR3 size: 16 residues. The V gene's germline CDR1 is SGHRS and CDR2 YFSETQ.

The chain joins TRBV7-8 to TRBJ2-5, with D perhaps matching TRBD1 (6 bases). Germline V CDR1 and CDR2: SGHVS, FQNEAQ. The CDR3 spans 14 residues. V was clipped by 5 bases and J by 1 base, with 11 bases between them. CDR3 amino acids: CASSRTGSQETQYF. In DNA form, the CDR3 reads TGTGCCAGCAGCCGAACAGGGTCCCAAGAGACCCAGTACTTC.

The rearrangement links TRBV28 to TRBJ1-4; D unresolved. V lost 3 bases and J lost 7, with 3 bases in between. This CDR3 is built from 11 residues. Per the germline V gene, CDR1 is MDHEN and CDR2 is SYDVKM. For the CDR3, the DNA is TGTGCCAGCAGTTTGGGTGAAAAACTGTTTTTT. It codes for CASSLGEKLFF.

The chain is built from TRBV5-6 and TRBJ1-4; 7 positions match TRBD1. The CDR3 consists of 14 residues. Germline assignment: CDR1 SGHDT and CDR2 YYEEEE. The V and J ends lost 0 bases and 7 bases, in that order; junction bases with no gene match: 3. CDR3 residues: CASSLEQGSEKLFF. Written as DNA, the CDR3 is TGTGCCAGCAGCTTGGAACAGGGGAGTGAAAAACTGTTTTTT.

This chain joins TRBV6-1 and TRBJ2-3, with TRBD1 matching 9 bases. Germline CDR1 reads MNHNS; CDR2 reads SASEGT. This CDR3 has 16 amino acids. V dropped 4 bases and J dropped 3; count of bases not matched to a gene: 8. The CDR3 nucleotides are TGTGCCAGCAGTGTAGGCCCCGGGACAGGGACAGATACGCAGTATTTT. Translating gives CASSVGPGTGTDTQYF.

A remark on this clone: In the same sample, other DNA sequences code for this CDR3. V usage is TRBV10-1 and J usage is TRBJ2-7, with D perhaps TRBD2 (6 bases). The length of the CDR3 is 11 residues. Per germline, CDR1 WNHNN and CDR2 SYGVQD (reference sequence). With 6 bases removed from V and 4 bases from J, the gap between germline ends came to 7 bases. The CDR3, as DNA: TGCGCCAGCAGCGGGGGTTACGAGCAGTACTTC. Translated, it gives CASSGGYEQYF.

The V gene is TRBV5-1, the J gene TRBJ2-7; TRBD2 aligns across 9 bases. Germline V gene lookup returns CDR1 SGHRS and CDR2 YFSETQ. The CDR3 has 16 amino acids. V lost 0 bases, J lost 2 bases, and 6 bases stayed unmatched. The CDR3 sequence is CASSLALAGLTYEQYF. For the CDR3, the DNA is TGCGCCAGCAGCTTGGCCCTAGCGGGACTTACCTACGAGCAGTACTTC.

A note on this clone: A read error may account for a junction end that differs from germline. The rearrangement uses TRBV6-5 and TRBJ2-7; D gene ambiguous. Germline-derived CDR1 and CDR2 are MNHEY and SVGAGI. The CDR3 extends over 11 amino acids. The CDR3 DNA reads TGTGCCAGCAGTTACTCCTACAAGCAGTACTTC. The encoded protein is CASSYSYKQYF.

The chain combines TRBV5-5 with TRBJ1-2; D gene ambiguous. V dropped 4 bases and J dropped 8 bases, with 18 bases sitting between them. The CDR3 is made up of 14 amino acids. Germline loops: CDR1 SGHKS, CDR2 YYEKEE (reference sequence). Written as DNA, the CDR3 is TGTGCCAGCAGCCAGACGAGATGGGGTGGAGGCTACACCTTC. This sequence encodes CASSQTRWGGGYTF.

The V and J genes are TRBV6-5 and TRBJ2-2; no clear D. The germline CDR1 and CDR2 sequences are MNHEY and SVGAGI. The CDR3 covers 14 residues. Trimming removed 2 bases from V and 1 base from J, with 5 bases in between. The CDR3, as DNA: TGTGCCAGCAGTTACCTTCGGAACACCGGGGAGCTGTTTTTT. This gives the protein CASSYLRNTGELFF.

Here the CDR3 reads CASRGQGNQPQHF. Written as DNA, the CDR3 is TGTGCCAGCAGGGGACAGGGCAATCAGCCCCAGCATTTT. V gene TRBV6-1 combines with J gene TRBJ1-5; 8 bases are shared with TRBD1. The ends lost 6 bases at V and 2 bases at J; junction bases unmatched: 0. Germline V lookup: CDR1 MNHNS, CDR2 SASEGT. The CDR3 runs 13 residues.